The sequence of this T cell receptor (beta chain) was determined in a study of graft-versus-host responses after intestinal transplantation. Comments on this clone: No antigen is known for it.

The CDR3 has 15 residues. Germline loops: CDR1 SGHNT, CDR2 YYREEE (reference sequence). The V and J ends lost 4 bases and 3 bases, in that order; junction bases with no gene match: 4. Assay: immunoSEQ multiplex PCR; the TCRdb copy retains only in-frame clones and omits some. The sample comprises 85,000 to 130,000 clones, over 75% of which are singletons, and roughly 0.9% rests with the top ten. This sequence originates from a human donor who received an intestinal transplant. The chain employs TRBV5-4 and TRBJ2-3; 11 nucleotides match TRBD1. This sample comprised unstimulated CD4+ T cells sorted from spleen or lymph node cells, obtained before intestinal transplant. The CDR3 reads CASSLGQGGTDTQYF. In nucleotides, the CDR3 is TGTGCCAGCAGCCTGGGACAGGGGGGAACAGATACGCAGTATTTT.